This T cell receptor beta chain was captured by sequencing in a study of T-cell memory formation after mild COVID-19. The CDR3 totals 15 residues. V was clipped by 5 bases and J by 7 bases, with 15 bases between them. TCRdb passed the 5' RACE reads through MiXCR, listing each CDR3 protein once. The repertoire includes roughly 350,000 distinct CDR3 sequences, roughly 13% of them detected once, and about a fifth sits in the top ten. This chain connects TRBV12-3 or TRBV12-4 to TRBJ1-6; D possibly corresponds to TRBD1 (5 bases). The source of this sequence is a man younger than 30 who had mild COVID-19 (a few samples of this study predate the infection). Cell type and time point are not known. Sequences were obtained from PBMCs or a T cell subset sorted from them (not recorded which). CDR3 DNA sequence: TGTGCCAGCAGTCGCACCCGGGACGGAAATTCACCCCTCCACTTT. Protein product: CASSRTRDGNSPLHF.